This TCR beta chain was found in a study of blood T cell repertoires in COVID-19. Study information: PBMCs, B-cell-depleted T cells, or T cells provided the cDNA or gDNA that made up the material.

Profiled with immunoSEQ multiplex PCR; TCRdb holds only in-frame clones, not every one. Among 300,000 to 450,000 clones listed, approximately 89% were seen once. In Cohort 3, a recovered donor had either two negative PCRs, clearance, or symptom resolution. CDR3 length equals 16 residues. The V gene end was trimmed by 0 bases and the J gene end by 3 bases; junction bases not matched to a gene: 6. CDR1 SGDLS and CDR2 YYNGEE come from the germline V gene. Sample: PBMCs or T cells enriched from blood (not recorded which). The receptor was isolated from a man aged 25-40 years who had recovered from COVID-19. This sequence joins TRBV9 and TRBJ2-7, with 10 positions matching TRBD1. The DNA for the CDR3 is TGTGCCAGCAGCGTAGTGTGGGACAGGGGCGACTACGAGCAGTACTTC. Encoded protein: CASSVVWDRGDYEQYF.